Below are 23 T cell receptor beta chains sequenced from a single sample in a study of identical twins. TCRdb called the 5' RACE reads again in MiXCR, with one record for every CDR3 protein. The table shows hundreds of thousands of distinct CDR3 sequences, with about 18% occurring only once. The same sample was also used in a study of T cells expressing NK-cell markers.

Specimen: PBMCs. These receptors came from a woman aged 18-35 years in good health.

The CDR3 DNA follows: TGTGCCAGCAGTCCGGACCCAAATTCAGGGCAGTACTTC. Residues: CASSPDPNSGQYF. The chain couples TRBV2 to TRBJ2-7; no clear D gene. The CDR3 totals 13 residues. Trimming took off 5 bases at V and 9 bases at J, with 17 bases between the two ends. The V gene's germline CDR1 is SNHLY and CDR2 FYNNEI.

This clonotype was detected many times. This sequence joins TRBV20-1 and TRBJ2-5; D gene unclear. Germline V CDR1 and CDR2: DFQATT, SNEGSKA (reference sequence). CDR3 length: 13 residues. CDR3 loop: CRSTDRAPMTQYF. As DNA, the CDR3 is TGCAGATCGACCGACCGGGCCCCGATGACCCAGTACTTC.

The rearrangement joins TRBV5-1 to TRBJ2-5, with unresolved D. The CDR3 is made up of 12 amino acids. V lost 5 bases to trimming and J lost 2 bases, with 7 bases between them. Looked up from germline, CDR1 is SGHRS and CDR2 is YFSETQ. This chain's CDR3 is CASRDHQETQYF. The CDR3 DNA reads TGCGCCAGCAGGGACCATCAAGAGACCCAGTACTTC.

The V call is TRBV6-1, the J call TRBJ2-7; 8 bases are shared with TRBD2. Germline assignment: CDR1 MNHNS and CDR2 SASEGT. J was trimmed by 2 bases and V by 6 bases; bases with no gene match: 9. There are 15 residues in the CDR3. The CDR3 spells CASRLKRESPYEQYF. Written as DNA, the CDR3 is TGTGCCAGCAGACTTAAGCGGGAGTCCCCCTACGAGCAGTACTTC.

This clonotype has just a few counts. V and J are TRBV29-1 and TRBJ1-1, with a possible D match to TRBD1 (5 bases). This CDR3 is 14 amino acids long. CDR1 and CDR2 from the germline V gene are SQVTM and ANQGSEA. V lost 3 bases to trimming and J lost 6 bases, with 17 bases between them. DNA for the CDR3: TGCAGCGTTGAGAAGACCGGGGGTTCTGCTGAAGCTTTCTTT. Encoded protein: CSVEKTGGSAEAFF.

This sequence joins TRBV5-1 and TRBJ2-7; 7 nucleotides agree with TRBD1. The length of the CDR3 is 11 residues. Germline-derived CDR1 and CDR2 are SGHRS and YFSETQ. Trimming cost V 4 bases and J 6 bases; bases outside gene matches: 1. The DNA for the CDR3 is TGCGCCAGCAGCGGGGACAGCGAGCAGTACTTC. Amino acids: CASSGDSEQYF.

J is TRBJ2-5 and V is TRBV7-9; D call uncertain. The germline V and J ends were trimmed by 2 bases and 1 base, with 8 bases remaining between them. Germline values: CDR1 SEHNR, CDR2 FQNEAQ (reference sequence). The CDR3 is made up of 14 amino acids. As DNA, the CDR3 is TGTGCCAGCAGCTTACTGGCGACCCAAGAGACCCAGTACTTC. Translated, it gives CASSLLATQETQYF.

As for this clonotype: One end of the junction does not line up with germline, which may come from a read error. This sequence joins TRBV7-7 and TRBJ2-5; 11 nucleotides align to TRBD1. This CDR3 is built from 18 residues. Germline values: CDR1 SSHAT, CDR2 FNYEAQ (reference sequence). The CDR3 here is CASSLADDGTGGRKTQYF. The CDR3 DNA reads TGTGCTAGCAGCTTAGCGGATGATGGGACAGGGGGTCGGAAGACCCAGTACTTC. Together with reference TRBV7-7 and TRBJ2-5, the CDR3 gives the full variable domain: GAGVSQSPRYKVTKRGQDVTLRCDPISSHATLYWYQQALGQGPEFLTYFNYEAQPDKSGLPSDRFSAERPEGSISTLTIQRTEQRDSAMYRCASSLADDGTGGRKTQYFGPGTRLLVL.

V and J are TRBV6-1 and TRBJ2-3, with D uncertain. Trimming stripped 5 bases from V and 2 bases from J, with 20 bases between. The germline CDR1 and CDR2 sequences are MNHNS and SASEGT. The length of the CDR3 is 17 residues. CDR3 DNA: TGTGCCAGCAGTCGAGCCCTGTCACCTTTTAACACAGATACGCAGTATTTT. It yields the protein CASSRALSPFNTDTQYF.

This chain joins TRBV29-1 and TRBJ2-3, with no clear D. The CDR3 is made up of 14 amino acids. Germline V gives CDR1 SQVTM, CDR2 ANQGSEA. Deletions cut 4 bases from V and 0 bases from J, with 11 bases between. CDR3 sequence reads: CSVVWIPSTDTQYF. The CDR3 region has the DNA TGCAGCGTTGTCTGGATTCCTAGCACAGATACGCAGTATTTT.

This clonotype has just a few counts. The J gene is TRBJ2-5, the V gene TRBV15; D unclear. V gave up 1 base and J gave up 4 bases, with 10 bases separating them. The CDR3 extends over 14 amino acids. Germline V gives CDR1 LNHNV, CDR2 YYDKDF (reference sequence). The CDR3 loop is CATSRVIFGETQYF. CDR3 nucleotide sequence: TGTGCCACCAGCAGAGTTATTTTCGGAGAGACCCAGTACTTC.

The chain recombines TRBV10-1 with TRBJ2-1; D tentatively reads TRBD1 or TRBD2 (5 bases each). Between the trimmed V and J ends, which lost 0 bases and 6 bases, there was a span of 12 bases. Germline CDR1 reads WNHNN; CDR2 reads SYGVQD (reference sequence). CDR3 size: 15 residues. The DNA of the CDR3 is TGCGCCAGCAGTGAGTCGAGGGCAGGGAGCAATGAGCAGTTCTTC. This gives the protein CASSESRAGSNEQFF.

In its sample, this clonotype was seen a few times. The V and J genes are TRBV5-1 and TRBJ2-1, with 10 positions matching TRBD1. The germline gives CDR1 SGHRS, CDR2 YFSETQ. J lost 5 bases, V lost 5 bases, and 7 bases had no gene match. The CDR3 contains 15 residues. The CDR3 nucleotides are TGCGCCAGCAGTTCAACCGGGACAGGGGACAATGAGCAGTTCTTC. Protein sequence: CASSSTGTGDNEQFF.

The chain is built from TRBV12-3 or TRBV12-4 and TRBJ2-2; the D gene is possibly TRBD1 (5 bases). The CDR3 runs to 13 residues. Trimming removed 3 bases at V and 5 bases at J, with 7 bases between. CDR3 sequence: CASSFRETGELFF. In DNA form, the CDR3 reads TGTGCCAGCAGTTTCAGGGAAACCGGGGAGCTGTTTTTT.

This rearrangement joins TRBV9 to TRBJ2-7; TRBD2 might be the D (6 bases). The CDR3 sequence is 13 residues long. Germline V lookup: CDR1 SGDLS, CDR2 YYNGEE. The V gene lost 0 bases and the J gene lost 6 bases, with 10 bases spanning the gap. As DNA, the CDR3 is TGTGCCAGCAGCGTAGAAGGAGGGAGCGAGCAGTACTTC. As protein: CASSVEGGSEQYF.

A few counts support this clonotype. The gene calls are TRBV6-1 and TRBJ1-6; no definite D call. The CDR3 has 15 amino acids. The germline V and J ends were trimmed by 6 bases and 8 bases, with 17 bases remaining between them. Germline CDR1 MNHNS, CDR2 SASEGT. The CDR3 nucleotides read TGTGCCAGCAGCCAATTCAGGAGTACGGATTCACCCCTCCACTTT. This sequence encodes CASSQFRSTDSPLHF.

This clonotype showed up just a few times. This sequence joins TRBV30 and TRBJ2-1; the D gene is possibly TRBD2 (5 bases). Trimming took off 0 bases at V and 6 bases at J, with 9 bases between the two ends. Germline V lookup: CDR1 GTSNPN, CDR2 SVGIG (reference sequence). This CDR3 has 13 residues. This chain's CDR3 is CAWSVKAGNEQFF. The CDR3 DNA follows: TGTGCCTGGAGTGTAAAGGCGGGCAATGAGCAGTTCTTC.

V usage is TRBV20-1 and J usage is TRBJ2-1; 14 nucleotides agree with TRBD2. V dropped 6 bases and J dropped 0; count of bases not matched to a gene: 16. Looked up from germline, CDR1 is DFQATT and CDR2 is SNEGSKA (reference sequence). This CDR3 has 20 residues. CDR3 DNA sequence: TGCAGTGCCTCCGGGACTAGCGGGAGAAAGGACCTAAGCTCCTACAATGAGCAGTTCTTC. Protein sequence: CSASGTSGRKDLSSYNEQFF.

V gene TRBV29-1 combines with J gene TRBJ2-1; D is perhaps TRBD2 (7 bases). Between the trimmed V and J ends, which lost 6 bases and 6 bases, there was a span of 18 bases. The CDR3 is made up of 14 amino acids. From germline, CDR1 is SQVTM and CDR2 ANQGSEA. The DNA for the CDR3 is TGCAGCGTCCCAAAGGGGGGGCAGCGCAATGAGCAGTTCTTC. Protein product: CSVPKGGQRNEQFF.

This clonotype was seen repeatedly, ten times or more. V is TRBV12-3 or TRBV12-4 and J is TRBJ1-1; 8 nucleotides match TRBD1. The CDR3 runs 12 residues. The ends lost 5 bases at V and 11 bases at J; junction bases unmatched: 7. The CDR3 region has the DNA TGTGCCAGCAGTCCGGACAGGGTTGTGGCTTTCTTT. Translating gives CASSPDRVVAFF.

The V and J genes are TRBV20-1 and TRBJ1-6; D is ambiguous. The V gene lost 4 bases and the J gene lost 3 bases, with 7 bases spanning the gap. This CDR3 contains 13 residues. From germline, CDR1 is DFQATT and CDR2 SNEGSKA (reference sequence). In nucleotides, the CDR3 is TGCAGTGCTATTAACAACTATAATTCACCCCTCCACTTT. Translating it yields CSAINNYNSPLHF.

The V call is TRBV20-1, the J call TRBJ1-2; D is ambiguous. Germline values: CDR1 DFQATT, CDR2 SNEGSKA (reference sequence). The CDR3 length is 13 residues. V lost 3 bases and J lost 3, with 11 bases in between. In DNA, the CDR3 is TGCAGTGCTAGCTCAGTCTTTGACTATGGCTACACCTTC. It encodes CSASSVFDYGYTF.

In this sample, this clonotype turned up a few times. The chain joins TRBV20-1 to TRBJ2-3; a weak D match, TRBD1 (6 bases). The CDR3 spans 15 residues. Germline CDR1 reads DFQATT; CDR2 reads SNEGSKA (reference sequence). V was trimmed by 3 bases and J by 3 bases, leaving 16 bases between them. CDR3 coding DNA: TGCAGTGCTAGGGCCGACAGGTCGGAAACAGATACGCAGTATTTT. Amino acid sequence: CSARADRSETDTQYF.